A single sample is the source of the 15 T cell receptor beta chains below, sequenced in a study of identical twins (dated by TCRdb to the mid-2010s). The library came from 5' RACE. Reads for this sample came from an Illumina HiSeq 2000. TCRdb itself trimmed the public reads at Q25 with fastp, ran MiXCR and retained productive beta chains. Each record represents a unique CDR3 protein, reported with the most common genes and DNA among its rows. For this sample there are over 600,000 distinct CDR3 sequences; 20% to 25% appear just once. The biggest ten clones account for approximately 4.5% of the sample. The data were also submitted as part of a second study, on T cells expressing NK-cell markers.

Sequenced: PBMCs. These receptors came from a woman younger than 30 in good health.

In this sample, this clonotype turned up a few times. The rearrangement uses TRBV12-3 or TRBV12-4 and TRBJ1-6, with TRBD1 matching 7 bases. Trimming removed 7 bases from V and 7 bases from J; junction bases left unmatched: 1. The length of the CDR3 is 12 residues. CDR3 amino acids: CASNRGNSPLHF. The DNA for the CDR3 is TGTGCCAGCAACAGGGGAAATTCACCCCTCCACTTT.

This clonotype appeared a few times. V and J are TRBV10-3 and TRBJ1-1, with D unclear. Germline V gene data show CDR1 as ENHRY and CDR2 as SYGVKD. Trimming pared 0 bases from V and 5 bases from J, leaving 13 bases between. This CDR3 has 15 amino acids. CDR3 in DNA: TGTGCCATCAGTGAGTCTGACCCACGGGGAACTGAAGCTTTCTTT. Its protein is CAISESDPRGTEAFF.

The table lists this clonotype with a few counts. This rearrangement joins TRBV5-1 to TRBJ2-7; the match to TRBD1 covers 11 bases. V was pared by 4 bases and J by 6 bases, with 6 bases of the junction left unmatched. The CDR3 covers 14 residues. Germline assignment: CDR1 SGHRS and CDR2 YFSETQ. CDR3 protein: CASSVAGQGVEQYF. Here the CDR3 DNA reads TGCGCCAGCAGCGTAGCGGGACAGGGGGTCGAGCAGTACTTC.

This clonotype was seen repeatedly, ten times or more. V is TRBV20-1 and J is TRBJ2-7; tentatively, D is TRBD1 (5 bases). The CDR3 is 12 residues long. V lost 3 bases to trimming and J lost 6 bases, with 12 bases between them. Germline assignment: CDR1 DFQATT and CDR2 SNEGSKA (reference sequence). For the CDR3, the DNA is TGCAGTGCTAGGACAGCTCTCTCCGAGCAGTACTTC. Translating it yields CSARTALSEQYF.

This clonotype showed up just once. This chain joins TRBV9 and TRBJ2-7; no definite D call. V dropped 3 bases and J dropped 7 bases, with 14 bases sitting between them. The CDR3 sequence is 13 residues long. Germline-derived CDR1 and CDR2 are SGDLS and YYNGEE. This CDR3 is CASSAGRFGEQYF. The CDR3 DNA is TGTGCCAGCAGCGCCGGACGTTTCGGAGAGCAGTACTTC.

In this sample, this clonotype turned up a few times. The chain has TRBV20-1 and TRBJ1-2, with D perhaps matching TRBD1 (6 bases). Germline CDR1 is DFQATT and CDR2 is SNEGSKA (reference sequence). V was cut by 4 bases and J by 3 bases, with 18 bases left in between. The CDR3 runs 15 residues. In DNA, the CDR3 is TGCAGTGCTAAGTCGGAGGGGGTTGTGGACTATGGCTACACCTTC. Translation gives CSAKSEGVVDYGYTF.

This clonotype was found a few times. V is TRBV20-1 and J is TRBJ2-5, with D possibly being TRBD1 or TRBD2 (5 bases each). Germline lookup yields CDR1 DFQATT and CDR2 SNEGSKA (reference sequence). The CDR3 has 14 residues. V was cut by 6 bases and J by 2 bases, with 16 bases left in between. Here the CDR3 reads CSARDRSSQETQYF. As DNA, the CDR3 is TGCAGTGCACGGGACCGTAGTTCTCAAGAGACCCAGTACTTC.

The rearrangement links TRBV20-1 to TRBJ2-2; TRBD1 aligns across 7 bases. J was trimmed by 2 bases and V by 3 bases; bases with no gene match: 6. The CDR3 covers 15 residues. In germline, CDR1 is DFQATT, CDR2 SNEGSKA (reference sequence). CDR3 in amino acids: CSASPRTGNTGELFF. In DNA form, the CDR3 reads TGCAGTGCTAGCCCGAGGACAGGAAACACCGGGGAGCTGTTTTTT.

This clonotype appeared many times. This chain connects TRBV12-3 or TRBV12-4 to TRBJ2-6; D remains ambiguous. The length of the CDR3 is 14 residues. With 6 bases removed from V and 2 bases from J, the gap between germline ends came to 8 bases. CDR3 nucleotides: TGTGCCAGCAGCCCACGAGCTGGGGCCAACGTCCTGACTTTC. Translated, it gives CASSPRAGANVLTF.

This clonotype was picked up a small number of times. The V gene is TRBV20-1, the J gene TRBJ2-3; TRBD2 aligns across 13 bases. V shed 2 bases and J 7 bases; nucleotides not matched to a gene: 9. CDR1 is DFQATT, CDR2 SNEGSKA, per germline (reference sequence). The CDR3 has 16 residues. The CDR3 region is CSARIFGLAGEYTQYF. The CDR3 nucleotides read TGCAGTGCTAGAATCTTCGGACTAGCGGGAGAGTATACGCAGTATTTT.

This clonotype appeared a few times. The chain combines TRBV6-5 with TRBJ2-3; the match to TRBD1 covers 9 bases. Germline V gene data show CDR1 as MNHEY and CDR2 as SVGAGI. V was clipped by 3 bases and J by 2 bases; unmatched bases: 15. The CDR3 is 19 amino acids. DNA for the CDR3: TGTGCCAGCAGTTATGAGGGACAGGGTTCGCTCCTCTCCACAGATACGCAGTATTTT. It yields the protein CASSYEGQGSLLSTDTQYF.

This CDR3 reads CASGGQGVNTEAFF. CDR3 DNA sequence: TGTGCCAGCGGCGGACAGGGAGTGAACACTGAAGCTTTCTTT. The V gene is TRBV2, the J gene TRBJ1-1, with 8 bases identical to TRBD1. Germline loops: CDR1 SNHLY, CDR2 FYNNEI. This CDR3 is built from 14 residues. The ends lost 8 bases at V and 0 bases at J; junction bases unmatched: 5. Looking up the rest from reference TRBV2 and TRBJ1-1 gives the full variable domain: EPEVTQTPSHQVTQMGQEVILRCVPISNHLYFYWYRQILGQKVEFLVSFYNNEISEKSEIFDDQFSVERPDGSNFTLKIRSTKLEDSAMYFCASGGQGVNTEAFFGQGTRLTVV.

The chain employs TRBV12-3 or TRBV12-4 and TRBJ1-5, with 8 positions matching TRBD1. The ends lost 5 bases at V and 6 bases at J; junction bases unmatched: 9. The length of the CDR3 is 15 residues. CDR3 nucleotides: TGTGCCAGCAGTCCCGGACAGGGTACTTCTCAGCCCCAGCATTTT. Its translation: CASSPGQGTSQPQHF.

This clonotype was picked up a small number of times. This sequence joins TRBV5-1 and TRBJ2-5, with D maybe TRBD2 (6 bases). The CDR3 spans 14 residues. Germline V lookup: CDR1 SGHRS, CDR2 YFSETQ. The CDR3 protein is CASGPGSGKETQYF. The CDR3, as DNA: TGCGCATCAGGACCGGGTAGCGGTAAAGAGACCCAGTACTTC.

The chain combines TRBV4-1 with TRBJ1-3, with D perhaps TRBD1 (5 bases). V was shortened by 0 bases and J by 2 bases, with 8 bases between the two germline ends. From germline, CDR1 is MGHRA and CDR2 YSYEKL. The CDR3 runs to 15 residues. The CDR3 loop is CASSQDYRTGNTIYF. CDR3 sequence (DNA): TGCGCCAGCAGCCAAGACTACAGGACTGGAAACACCATATATTTT.